These T cell receptor beta chains were read from a single sample in a study of T cells in localized non-small cell lung cancer. The protocol was immunoSEQ multiplex PCR, while the TCRdb copy is restricted to in-frame clones and leaves out a portion. The sample shows around 140,000 clones, more than 80% of them seen only once. Specimen: peripheral blood, collected before any cancer treatment. The receptors derive from a female donor aged 60 or older with stage I lung adenocarcinoma. The CDR3 runs from the conserved cysteine through the conserved F or W. A D gene is named only where the DNA matches it firmly. Clone size, where shown, is once, few, many, or a class for clones that have expanded.

j_call v_call d_call clone_size cdr3_aa cdr3_nt
TRBJ1-6 TRBV4-1 - - CASSQDPGAIMSPLHF TGCGCCAGCAGCCAAGATCCGGGGGCGATTATGTCACCCCTCCACTTT
TRBJ2-1 TRBV6-5 TRBD2 - CASRPASGEQFF TGTGCCAGCAGGCCTGCTAGCGGCGAGCAGTTCTTC
TRBJ2-5 TRBV19 TRBD1 - CASATTGKGETQYF TGTGCCAGTGCGACGACAGGGAAAGGAGAGACCCAGTACTTC
TRBJ1-3 TRBV5-4 TRBD1 - CASSSRDRASLSGNTIYF TGTGCCAGCAGTTCCCGGGACAGGGCATCACTCTCTGGAAACACCATATATTTT
TRBJ2-3 TRBV7-9 - few CASSPRVLLGGDTQYF TGTGCCAGCAGCCCCCGAGTTCTCCTAGGAGGGGATACGCAGTATTTT
TRBJ2-7 TRBV5-1 TRBD2 - CASKIAGAYEQYF TGCGCCAGCAAAATAGCGGGGGCCTACGAGCAGTACTTC
TRBJ2-6 TRBV10-2 TRBD1 - CASRDRPGANVLTF TGCGCCAGCAGGGACAGGCCTGGGGCCAACGTCCTGACTTTC
TRBJ1-1 TRBV6-6 - - CASSSYTGAEAFF TGTGCCAGCAGCTCGTATACTGGAGCTGAAGCTTTCTTT
TRBJ1-5 TRBV9 - - CASRTHPRDGSNQPQHF TGTGCCAGCAGGACCCATCCCCGGGACGGAAGCAATCAGCCCCAGCATTTT
TRBJ2-7 TRBV27 - - CASSKTSESSYEQYF TGTGCCAGCAGTAAGACCAGCGAGAGCTCCTACGAGCAGTACTTC
TRBJ2-1 TRBV19 TRBD2 once CASSSLAGRVLYNEQFF TGTGCCAGTAGTAGTCTAGCGGGGAGGGTTTTATACAATGAGCAGTTCTTC
TRBJ1-4 TRBV2 - once CASGGLGVEKLFF TGTGCCAGCGGGGGACTTGGGGTAGAAAAACTGTTTTTT
TRBJ2-3 TRBV5-6 - - CASSLGGNPYTQYF TGTGCCAGCAGCTTGGGAGGGAACCCCTATACGCAGTATTTT
TRBJ1-3 TRBV6-5 - - CASSSQGGNTIYF TGTGCCAGCAGTTCTCAGGGTGGAAACACCATATATTTT
TRBJ1-2 TRBV19 - - CASSPTGQYGYTF TGTGCCAGTAGCCCGACGGGCCAATATGGCTACACCTTC
TRBJ2-7 TRBV19 TRBD1 - CASSIDRESVYEQYF TGTGCCAGTAGTATTGACAGGGAGTCTGTCTACGAGCAGTACTTC
TRBJ1-2 TRBV19 TRBD1 - CASTGQGFNYGYTF TGTGCCAGTACGGGACAGGGGTTTAACTATGGCTACACCTTC